Each of the 21 T cell receptor beta chains below was sequenced from the same sample in a study of blood T cell repertoires in COVID-19. Libraries were prepared by immunoSEQ multiplex PCR; TCRdb keeps only in-frame clonotypes and omits some of them. The table lists under 550,000 clones, about 90% of them singletons, with 0.7% to 1% in the top ten. The sample was peripheral blood. The receptors come from a man younger than 35 with COVID-19, enrolled during active disease.

V usage is TRBV5-4 and J usage is TRBJ1-2; D may be TRBD1 (5 bases). This CDR3 is 12 amino acids long. Germline V gene lookup returns CDR1 SGHNT and CDR2 YYREEE (reference sequence). The ends were cut back, 4 bases at V and 7 bases at J, with 11 bases in the middle. The CDR3 region has the DNA TGTGCCAGCAGCACACCGGGGGGTGGCTACACCTTC. It codes for CASSTPGGGYTF.

V and J are TRBV28 and TRBJ2-1; D is possibly TRBD2 (5 bases). Per germline, CDR1 MDHEN and CDR2 SYDVKM. The CDR3 is 13 amino acids. Trimming cost V 6 bases and J 6 bases, with 12 bases left between them. The CDR3 is CASRPPAGNEQFF. In DNA form, the CDR3 reads TGTGCCAGCAGACCCCCGGCGGGCAATGAGCAGTTCTTC.

This chain uses TRBV15 with TRBJ2-3; the match to TRBD1 covers 7 bases. V was pared by 5 bases and J by 0 bases, with 8 bases of the junction left unmatched. This CDR3 comprises 16 residues. Germline V gene lookup returns CDR1 LNHNV and CDR2 YYDKDF (reference sequence). CDR3 in DNA: TGTGCCACCAGCGAAGGGACAGAGCTAAGCACAGATACGCAGTATTTT. Residues: CATSEGTELSTDTQYF.

V gene TRBV6-5 combines with J gene TRBJ1-1; 7 positions agree with TRBD1. The CDR3 is 12 residues long. Germline V gives CDR1 MNHEY, CDR2 SVGAGI. The V and J ends lost 6 bases and 10 bases, in that order; junction bases with no gene match: 8. CDR3 sequence reads: CASRSRQGGAFF. The CDR3 DNA reads TGTGCCAGCAGATCTCGACAGGGAGGAGCTTTCTTT.

The chain has TRBV7-9 and TRBJ1-1, with D perhaps matching TRBD1 (6 bases). CDR1 and CDR2 from the germline V gene are SEHNR and FQNEAQ (reference sequence). V lost 3 bases to trimming and J lost 7 bases, with 9 bases between them. The CDR3 extends over 12 amino acids. CDR3 region: CASSLDSFEAFF. The DNA for the CDR3 is TGTGCCAGCAGCTTGGACAGTTTTGAAGCTTTCTTT.

The rearrangement links TRBV19 to TRBJ2-2; 10 bases are a match to TRBD2. Trimming at V came to 0 bases and at J to 5 bases, leaving 9 bases not matched to a gene. Germline V lookup: CDR1 LNHDA, CDR2 SQIVND (reference sequence). This CDR3 is 18 amino acids long. CDR3 sequence: CASSIDFLAGDITGELFF. The CDR3 nucleotides read TGTGCCAGTAGTATAGATTTTCTAGCGGGAGACATAACCGGGGAGCTGTTTTTT.

The rearrangement joins TRBV2 to TRBJ2-7; a possible D gene is TRBD2 (5 bases). Trimming took off 6 bases at V and 9 bases at J, with 12 bases between the two ends. The CDR3 extends over 11 amino acids. Germline V lookup: CDR1 SNHLY, CDR2 FYNNEI. DNA of the CDR3: TGTGCCAGCAGAATCTCCGGGGTGCAGTACTTC. Protein sequence: CASRISGVQYF.

This chain connects TRBV19 to TRBJ2-1; the D gene is possibly TRBD2 (6 bases). The V and J ends lost 2 bases and 7 bases respectively, with 18 bases between them. Germline V lookup: CDR1 LNHDA, CDR2 SQIVND (reference sequence). The CDR3 spans 16 residues. CDR3 loop: CASSISEGFWENEQFF. The CDR3 nucleotides read TGTGCCAGTAGTATATCGGAGGGGTTTTGGGAAAATGAGCAGTTCTTC. The variable domain in full, with the rest retrieved from reference TRBV19 and TRBJ2-1, is DGGITQSPKYLFRKEGQNVTLSCEQNLNHDAMYWYRQDPGQGLRLIYYSQIVNDFQKGDIAEGYSVSREKKESFPLTVTSAQKNPTAFYLCASSISEGFWENEQFFGPGTRLTVL.

This chain connects TRBV19 to TRBJ1-5; weak D call: TRBD1 (5 bases). This CDR3 has 14 residues. V shed 5 bases and J shed 3 bases, with 11 bases lying between them. CDR1 is LNHDA and CDR2 is SQIVND in the germline V gene (reference sequence). The CDR3 here is CASSPDTYNQPQHF. Here the CDR3 DNA reads TGTGCCAGTAGTCCGGACACCTACAATCAGCCCCAGCATTTT.

This clone came up once. This rearrangement joins TRBV5-1 to TRBJ1-2, with no clear D. CDR3 size: 13 residues. CDR1 and CDR2 from the germline V gene are SGHRS and YFSETQ. V lost 2 bases and J 7 bases, leaving 12 bases between the germline ends. This CDR3 is CASSFPEERGYTF. The CDR3 coding sequence is TGCGCCAGCAGCTTTCCGGAGGAGCGTGGCTACACCTTC.

The J gene is TRBJ1-1, the V gene TRBV6-5; tentatively, D is TRBD1 (6 bases). The CDR3 runs 12 residues. CDR1 and CDR2 from the germline V gene are MNHEY and SVGAGI. Trimming stripped 2 bases from V and 11 bases from J, with 12 bases between. CDR3 amino acids: CASSYTTGQAFF. CDR3 DNA sequence: TGTGCCAGCAGTTACACGACAGGTCAGGCTTTCTTT.

The chain uses TRBV5-1 and TRBJ2-3; 8 bases map to TRBD1. Unmatched junction bases numbered 9, after V lost 4 bases and J lost 2 bases. Germline CDR1 reads SGHRS; CDR2 reads YFSETQ. This CDR3 region has 16 residues. This CDR3 is CASSPGTGGFTDTQYF. The DNA of the CDR3 is TGCGCCAGCAGCCCCGGGACAGGCGGTTTCACAGATACGCAGTATTTT.

The genes are TRBV28 and TRBJ1-6; 10 bases align to TRBD1. The CDR3 extends over 14 amino acids. The V gene end was trimmed by 6 bases and the J gene end by 7 bases; junction bases not matched to a gene: 3. CDR1 is MDHEN, CDR2 SYDVKM, per germline. The CDR3 DNA reads TGTGCCAGCAGGGGGACAGGGGAGAATTCACCCCTCCACTTT. This codes for CASRGTGENSPLHF.

This chain connects TRBV12-3 or TRBV12-4 to TRBJ2-7; D gene ambiguous. V lost 4 bases, J lost 3 bases, and 10 bases lay in between. The length of the CDR3 is 13 residues. In nucleotides, the CDR3 is TGTGCCAGCAGTTATGCCCCGGGCTACGAGCAGTACTTC. The encoded protein is CASSYAPGYEQYF.

V is TRBV21-1 and J is TRBJ1-3; TRBD1 is taken as the D call from the table, unchecked against the DNA. TRBV21-1 is reported as a pseudogene. CDR3 length: 15 residues. CDR3 DNA: TGTGCCAGCATCCCGACAGGGCTCTCTGGAAACACCATATATTTT. Its protein product is CASIPTGLSGNTIYF.

CDR3 region: CASKVTGMDSPLHF. Here the CDR3 DNA reads TGTGCCAGCAAGGTCACAGGGATGGATTCACCCCTCCACTTT. V usage is TRBV27 and J usage is TRBJ1-6; D may be TRBD1 (6 bases). The V end lost 7 bases, the J end lost 8 bases, and 15 bases lay between the germline ends. This CDR3 has 14 amino acids. CDR1 is MNHEY, CDR2 SMNVEV, per germline (reference sequence).

This clone has a handful of counts. The chain employs TRBV7-9 and TRBJ1-1; 9 positions agree with TRBD1. J gave up 11 bases and V 1 base, and 8 bases lay outside the gene matches. The CDR3 runs 14 residues. Germline assignment: CDR1 SEHNR and CDR2 FQNEAQ (reference sequence). CDR3 DNA sequence: TGTGCCAGCAGCTTAGGAGGACAGGGGAGTTCGGCTTTCTTT. Residues: CASSLGGQGSSAFF. Complete variable domain (other parts from reference TRBV7-9 and TRBJ1-1): DTGVSQNPRHKITKRGQNVTFRCDPISEHNRLYWYRQTLGQGPEFLTYFQNEAQLEKSRLLSDRFSAERPKGSFSTLEIQRTEQGDSAMYLCASSLGGQGSSAFFGQGTRLTVV.

The chain's CDR3 is CASSGLAGVADEQFF. For the CDR3, the DNA is TGTGCCAGCAGTGGACTAGCGGGAGTTGCCGATGAGCAGTTCTTC. The chain links TRBV2 to TRBJ2-1; 12 bases line up with TRBD2. V was clipped by 4 bases and J by 8 bases; unmatched bases: 6. This CDR3 region has 15 residues. CDR1 and CDR2 from the germline V gene are SNHLY and FYNNEI.

V and J are TRBV11-2 and TRBJ2-1; 7 bases line up with TRBD2. Trimming at V came to 0 bases and at J to 4 bases, leaving 9 bases not matched to a gene. The length of the CDR3 is 17 residues. From germline, CDR1 is SGHAT and CDR2 FQNNGV. CDR3 DNA: TGTGCCAGCAGCTTAGATTATCGACTAGCATCTTACAATGAGCAGTTCTTC. Amino acids: CASSLDYRLASYNEQFF. Supplemented by reference TRBV11-2 and TRBJ2-1, the full variable domain reads EAGVAQSPRYKIIEKRQSVAFWCNPISGHATLYWYQQILGQGPKLLIQFQNNGVVDDSQLPKDRFSAERLKGVDSTLKIQPAKLEDSAVYLCASSLDYRLASYNEQFFGPGTRLTVL.

The rearrangement joins TRBV10-3 to TRBJ2-7, with 8 bases matching TRBD1. CDR1 and CDR2 from the germline V gene are ENHRY and SYGVKD. The CDR3 has 12 residues. Losses at the gene ends were 10 bases for V and 3 bases for J; bases not matched to a gene: 5. Here the CDR3 DNA reads TGTGCCACGGGGGACAGGAGCTACGAGCAGTACTTC. Translation gives CATGDRSYEQYF.

The rearrangement uses TRBV7-9 and TRBJ2-3; the D is unclear. CDR1 is SEHNR, CDR2 FQNEAQ, per germline (reference sequence). Trimming pared 4 bases from V and 3 bases from J, leaving 5 bases between. The CDR3 contains 12 residues. The CDR3 region is CASSSPTDTQYF. The DNA of the CDR3 is TGTGCCAGCAGCTCTCCTACAGATACGCAGTATTTT.